The 17 T cell receptor beta chains below all came from one sample that was sequenced in a study of T cell responses to AZD1222 COVID-19 vaccine. Generated by immunoSEQ multiplex PCR, the TCRdb table keeps only in-frame clones and is missing some. The sample comprises under 80,000 clones, around four fifths of which are singletons, and around 20% rests with the top ten. The sequenced sample was peripheral blood, obtained on day 0 of AZD1222 vaccination. These receptors were collected from an adult in good health.

This sequence joins TRBV7-9 and TRBJ2-7, with TRBD1 as a possible D gene (6 bases). Germline V gene lookup returns CDR1 SEHNR and CDR2 FQNEAQ (reference sequence). This CDR3 has 15 amino acids. V was cut by 1 base and J by 6 bases, with 16 bases left in between. The CDR3 nucleotides read TGTGCCAGCAGCTTAGGGGACACTACCTCCGGCGAGCAGTACTTC. This gives the protein CASSLGDTTSGEQYF.

V and J are TRBV19 and TRBJ1-1, with 8 bases matching TRBD1. The J segment lost 5 bases and the V segment lost 9 bases, leaving 8 bases of the junction unmatched. The CDR3 loop spans 13 amino acids. Germline V lookup: CDR1 LNHDA, CDR2 SQIVND (reference sequence). For the CDR3, the DNA is TGTGCCAGCAAGGACAGGGAGGGGACTGAAGCTTTCTTT. The encoded protein is CASKDREGTEAFF.

This clone occurred a few times. One end of the junction is discordant with germline, which a read error may explain. The chain links TRBV7-7 to TRBJ2-7, with D possibly TRBD1 on 5 matching bases. Germline V gene lookup returns CDR1 SSHAT and CDR2 FNYEAQ (reference sequence). The CDR3 covers 13 residues. The CDR3 DNA sequence: TGTGCTAGCAGCCCAGACAGTGGCTACGAGCAGTACTTC. This encodes CASSPDSGYEQYF.

There are a few counts of this clone. J is TRBJ2-1 and V is TRBV5-4; TRBD2 agrees at 12 bases. J lost 7 bases, V lost 4 bases, and 15 bases had no gene match. CDR3 length equals 18 residues. CDR1 and CDR2 from the germline V gene are SGHNT and YYREEE (reference sequence). The CDR3 is CASSLLGFGTSGLNEQFF. CDR3 nucleotide sequence: TGTGCCAGCAGCCTTCTCGGTTTCGGGACTAGCGGGCTAAATGAGCAGTTCTTC.

The J gene is TRBJ2-7, the V gene TRBV19, with no clear D. Germline CDR1 LNHDA, CDR2 SQIVND (reference sequence). The CDR3 runs to 16 residues. Trimming cost V 4 bases and J 0 bases, with 16 bases left between them. The CDR3 nucleotides read TGTGCCAGTAGTACCCCTACTGGGATCTCCTCCTACGAGCAGTACTTC. As protein: CASSTPTGISSYEQYF.

J is TRBJ1-2 and V is TRBV10-3; D might be TRBD1 (5 bases). CDR1 and CDR2 (germline): ENHRY, SYGVKD. This CDR3 spans 15 amino acids. The germline V and J ends were trimmed by 5 bases and 4 bases, with 17 bases remaining between them. The CDR3 loop is CAISLEGTGAYGYTF. The DNA of the CDR3 is TGTGCCATCAGTCTAGAAGGGACGGGCGCCTATGGCTACACCTTC.

The chain combines TRBV18 with TRBJ1-1; the D gene is possibly TRBD1 (6 bases). Trimming removed 3 bases from V and 5 bases from J, with 16 bases in between. This CDR3 is 15 amino acids long. Germline V CDR1 and CDR2: KGHSH, LQKENI. CDR3: CASSPRQATETEAFF. In DNA form, the CDR3 reads TGTGCCAGCTCACCCAGACAGGCCACGGAAACTGAAGCTTTCTTT.

This rearrangement joins TRBV4-3 to TRBJ2-3; the D gene is possibly TRBD2 (5 bases). The CDR3 totals 17 residues. Per germline, CDR1 LGHNA and CDR2 YSLEER. V lost 0 bases and J 1 base, leaving 14 bases between the germline ends. CDR3 amino acids: CASSQDGLAQRTDTQYF. The CDR3 nucleotides are TGCGCCAGCAGCCAAGATGGGCTAGCCCAACGCACAGATACGCAGTATTTT.

The chain carries TRBV6-5 and TRBJ1-1; possibly TRBD1 for D (6 bases). The V gene lost 4 bases and the J gene lost 8 bases, with 14 bases spanning the gap. The CDR3 contains 13 residues. CDR1 and CDR2 from the germline V gene are MNHEY and SVGAGI. The CDR3 bases are TGTGCCAGCAGTTTCCAACAGGGCCAGGAAGCTTTCTTT. This codes for CASSFQQGQEAFF.

This chain joins TRBV9 and TRBJ1-3; D is unresolved. The CDR3 extends over 17 amino acids. V lost 3 bases and J lost 0, with 16 bases in between. Germline lookup yields CDR1 SGDLS and CDR2 YYNGEE. CDR3 sequence: CASSAPGILSSGNTIYF. The CDR3 coding sequence is TGTGCCAGCAGCGCTCCGGGAATTTTGAGCTCTGGAAACACCATATATTTT.

The V call is TRBV6-2 or TRBV6-3, the J call TRBJ1-5; D possibly corresponds to TRBD1 (5 bases). There are 15 residues in the CDR3. Trimming left V 5 bases short and J 4 bases short, with 15 bases between. Germline CDR1 and CDR2: MNHEY and SVGEGT. The CDR3 coding sequence is TGTGCCAGCAGTCCGGGGACTATTCTAAATCAGCCCCAGCATTTT. Its protein product is CASSPGTILNQPQHF.

This CDR3 is CATVLDSNTEAFF. As DNA, the CDR3 is TGTGCCACTGTCCTGGATTCCAACACTGAAGCTTTCTTT. The rearrangement joins TRBV6-1 to TRBJ1-1; no reliable D call. The CDR3 sequence is 13 residues long. CDR1 and CDR2 from the germline V gene are MNHNS and SASEGT. Trimming pared 10 bases from V and 2 bases from J, leaving 14 bases between.

The chain is built from TRBV5-6 and TRBJ1-5; possible D gene TRBD1, 5 bases. This CDR3 contains 15 residues. Trimming stripped 2 bases from V and 2 bases from J, with 11 bases between. Germline assignment: CDR1 SGHDT and CDR2 YYEEEE. For the CDR3, the DNA is TGTGCCAGCAGCTTCCGGGGGAATGGCAATCAGCCCCAGCATTTT. Translated, it gives CASSFRGNGNQPQHF.

This clone turned up a few times. The J gene is TRBJ1-1, the V gene TRBV10-3; a possible D gene is TRBD1 (6 bases). The CDR3 length is 13 residues. The V end was cut by 4 bases, the J end by 4 bases, with 10 bases between. Germline CDR1 ENHRY, CDR2 SYGVKD. The CDR3 DNA reads as TGTGCCATCAGTGCACAGGGAGGCACTGAAGCTTTCTTT. Protein sequence: CAISAQGGTEAFF.

There are a few counts of this clone. J is TRBJ1-1 and V is TRBV2; unclear D gene. The V end was cut by 9 bases, the J end by 0 bases, with 11 bases between. In germline, CDR1 is SNHLY, CDR2 FYNNEI. CDR3 length equals 13 residues. This CDR3 is CASESPLNTEAFF. In DNA, the CDR3 is TGTGCCAGTGAGTCGCCGTTGAACACTGAAGCTTTCTTT.

The chain is built from TRBV18 and TRBJ1-1, with a tentative D call TRBD1 (6 bases). This CDR3 region has 16 residues. Germline assignment: CDR1 KGHSH and CDR2 LQKENI. Between the trimmed V and J ends, which lost 5 bases and 0 bases, there was a span of 16 bases. CDR3 sequence (DNA): TGTGCCAGCTCAGGACAGCGCACTTTTCTGAACACTGAAGCTTTCTTT. As protein: CASSGQRTFLNTEAFF.

This chain uses TRBV7-2 with TRBJ2-7; D is ambiguous. CDR3 length: 11 residues. Trimming shortened V by 1 base and J by 3 bases, and 1 base separated the two germline ends. Germline V lookup: CDR1 SGHTA, CDR2 FQGNSA. The chain's CDR3 is CASSLVYEQYF. In DNA form, the CDR3 reads TGTGCCAGCAGCTTAGTCTACGAGCAGTACTTC. The full variable domain, in which reference TRBV7-2 and TRBJ2-7 provide the parts outside the CDR3, is GAGVSQSPSNKVTEKGKDVELRCDPISGHTALYWYRQSLGQGLEFLIYFQGNSAPDKSGLPSDRFSAERTGGSVSTLTIQRTQQEDSAVYLCASSLVYEQYFGPGTRLTVT.